This TCR beta chain was recovered during a study of T cells in localized non-small cell lung cancer. Sequencing used immunoSEQ multiplex PCR; TCRdb keeps in-frame clones, though not all of them. This table has fewer than 1,900 clones, almost 30% appearing once. Trimming took off 6 bases at V and 6 bases at J, with 12 bases between the two ends. This CDR3 has 12 residues. The germline gives CDR1 MNHGY, CDR2 SAAAGT. In its sample, this clone is medium-sized. Material: normal lung tissue next to the tumor, obtained before any cancer treatment. This sequence joins TRBV6-8 and TRBJ2-7, with D perhaps TRBD1 (6 bases). The TCR was taken from a man aged 35-75 years with stage I lung adenocarcinoma. The CDR3 coding sequence is TGTGCCAGCAGGACGACAGGATTCGAGCAGTACTTC. Amino acids: CASRTTGFEQYF.